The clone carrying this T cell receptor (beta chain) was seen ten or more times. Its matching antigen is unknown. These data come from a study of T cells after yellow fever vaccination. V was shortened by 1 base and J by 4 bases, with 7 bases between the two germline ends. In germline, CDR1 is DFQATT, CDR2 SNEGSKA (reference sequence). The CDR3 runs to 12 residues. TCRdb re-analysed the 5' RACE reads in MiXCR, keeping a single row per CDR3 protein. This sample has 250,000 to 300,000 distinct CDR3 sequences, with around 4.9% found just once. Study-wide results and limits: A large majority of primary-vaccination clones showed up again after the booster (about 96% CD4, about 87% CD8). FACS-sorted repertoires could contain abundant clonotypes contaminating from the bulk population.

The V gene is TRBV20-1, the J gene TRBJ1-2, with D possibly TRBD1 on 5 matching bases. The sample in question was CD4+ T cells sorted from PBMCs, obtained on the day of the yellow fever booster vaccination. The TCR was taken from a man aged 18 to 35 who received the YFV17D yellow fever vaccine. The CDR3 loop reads CSARVGGYGYTF. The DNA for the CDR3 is TGCAGTGCTAGAGTGGGGGGCTATGGCTACACCTTC.